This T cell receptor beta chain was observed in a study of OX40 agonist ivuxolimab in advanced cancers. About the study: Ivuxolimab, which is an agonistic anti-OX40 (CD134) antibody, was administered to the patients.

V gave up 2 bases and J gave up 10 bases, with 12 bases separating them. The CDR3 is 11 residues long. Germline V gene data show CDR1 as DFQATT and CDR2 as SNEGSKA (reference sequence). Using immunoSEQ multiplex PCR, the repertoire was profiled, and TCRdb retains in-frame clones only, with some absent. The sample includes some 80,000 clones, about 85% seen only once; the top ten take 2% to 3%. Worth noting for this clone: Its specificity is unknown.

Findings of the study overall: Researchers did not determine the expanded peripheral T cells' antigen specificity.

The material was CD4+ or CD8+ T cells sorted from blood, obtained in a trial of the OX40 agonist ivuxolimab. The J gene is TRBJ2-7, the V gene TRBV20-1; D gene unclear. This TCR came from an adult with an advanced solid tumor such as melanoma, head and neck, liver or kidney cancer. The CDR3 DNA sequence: TGCAGTGCTAGACTCGGTGTGACACAGTACTTC. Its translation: CSARLGVTQYF.